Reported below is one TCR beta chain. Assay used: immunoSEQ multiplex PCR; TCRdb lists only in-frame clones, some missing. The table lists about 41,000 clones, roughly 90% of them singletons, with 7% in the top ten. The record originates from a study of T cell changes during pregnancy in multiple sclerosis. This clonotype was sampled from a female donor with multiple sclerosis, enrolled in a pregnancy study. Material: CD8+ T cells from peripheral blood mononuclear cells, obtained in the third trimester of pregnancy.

The CDR3 bases are TGTGCCAGCACCCCCTCGGTCGGGGGGTCTGGTGGCTACACCTTC. This encodes CASTPSVGGSGGYTF. The genes are TRBV27 and TRBJ1-2; D may be TRBD1 (5 bases). Trimming took off 7 bases at V and 7 bases at J, with 22 bases between the two ends. Germline lookup yields CDR1 MNHEY and CDR2 SMNVEV (reference sequence). CDR3 size: 15 residues.